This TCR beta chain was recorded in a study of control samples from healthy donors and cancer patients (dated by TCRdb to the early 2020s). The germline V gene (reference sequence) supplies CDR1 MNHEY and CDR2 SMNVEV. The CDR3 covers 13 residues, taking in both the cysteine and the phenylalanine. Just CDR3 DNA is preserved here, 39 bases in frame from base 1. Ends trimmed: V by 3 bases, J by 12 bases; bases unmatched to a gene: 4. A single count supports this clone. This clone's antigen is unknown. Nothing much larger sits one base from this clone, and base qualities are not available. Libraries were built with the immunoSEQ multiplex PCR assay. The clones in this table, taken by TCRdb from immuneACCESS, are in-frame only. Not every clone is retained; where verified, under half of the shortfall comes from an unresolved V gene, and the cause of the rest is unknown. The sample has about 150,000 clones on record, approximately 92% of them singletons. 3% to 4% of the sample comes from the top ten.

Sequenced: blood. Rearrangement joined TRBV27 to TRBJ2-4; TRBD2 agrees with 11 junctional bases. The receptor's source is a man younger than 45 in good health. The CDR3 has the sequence CASSFLAGGRQYF. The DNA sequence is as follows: TGTGCCAGCAGTTTCCTAGCGGGGGGTCGTCAGTACTTC.